What follows describes a single T cell receptor beta chain. No antigen is known for it. Germline V gene lookup returns CDR1 SGHRS and CDR2 YFSETQ. The CDR3 loop spans 14 amino acids. J gave up 5 bases and V 4 bases, and 4 bases lay outside the gene matches. Sample time point: approximately ten-day in vitro stimulation with candidate neoantigen peptide 3. Clones were sequenced by immunoSEQ multiplex PCR, and TCRdb holds only the in-frame ones, with some missing. The sample lists 10,000 or so clones, 90% to 95% occurring once. The sample originates from a study of PD-1 blockade in mismatch repair-deficient tumors. General study results and limits: After pembrolizumab, tumor-resident clones rose rapidly, then generally contracted before radiologic responses. Three of seven peptides expanded clones, giving around 140 unique blood TCRs.

This receptor was identified in an adult with mismatch repair-deficient cancer. V is TRBV5-1 and J is TRBJ2-2; 8 bases line up with TRBD1. Specimen: cells cultured in vitro, collected from a patient treated with pembrolizumab. The CDR3 loop is CASSGQGATGELFF. CDR3 bases: TGCGCCAGCAGCGGTCAGGGGGCGACCGGGGAGCTGTTTTTT.